This T cell receptor beta chain was recovered during a study of blood T cell repertoires in COVID-19. Across the study: The United States, Italy and Spain supplied acute and convalescent COVID-19 samples. In each case, the material was cDNA or gDNA derived from T cells, B-cell-depleted T cells, or PBMCs.

Original handling: By means of reference gene primer amplification, nucleated cell counts were estimated. Method: immunoSEQ multiplex PCR; TCRdb's copy keeps in-frame clones and lacks some. That table is the source of V, J and clone size, and D and trimming were worked out from the DNA. The sample yields about 160,000 clones, around 74% seen once. The CDR3 contains 12 residues. Germline lookup yields CDR1 DFQATT and CDR2 SNEGSKA (reference sequence). Between the trimmed V and J ends, which lost 3 bases and 4 bases, there was a span of 9 bases. The V call is TRBV20-1, the J call TRBJ1-2, with D hard to call. The source is a woman older than 75 with acute or convalescent COVID-19. Sequences were obtained from peripheral blood. The CDR3 loop is CSASSGPYGYTF. The CDR3 DNA follows: TGCAGTGCTAGTAGCGGTCCCTATGGCTACACCTTC.